The rows below give T cell receptor beta chains drawn from one sample of a study of OX40 agonist ivuxolimab in advanced cancers. Profiled with immunoSEQ multiplex PCR; TCRdb holds only in-frame clones, not every one. The data contain 15,000 to 20,000 clones, 86% of them singletons. The specimen was CD4+ or CD8+ T cells sorted from blood, collected in a trial of the OX40 agonist ivuxolimab. These receptors were collected from an adult with an advanced solid tumor such as melanoma, head and neck, liver or kidney cancer. CDR3s include the opening cysteine and the closing phenylalanine or tryptophan. D genes are given only for firm matches. Some rows mark clone size as missing; the rest say once, few, many or name a class of expanded clone.

TRBV4-1	NA	TRBJ1-2	TRBD1	15	TGCGCCAGCAGCCTTGACAGGGATCATCAATATGGCTACACCTTC	CASSLDRDHQYGYTF
TRBV6-5	NA	TRBJ1-4	NA	15	TGTGCCAGCAGTTGGAGGGTTGCAGCGAATGAAAAACTGTTTTTT	CASSWRVAANEKLFF
TRBV6-1	NA	TRBJ1-2	TRBD1	16	TGTGCCAGCAGTGAAGCAGGGCTGACAGGGTTCTATGGCTACACCTTC	CASSEAGLTGFYGYTF
TRBV7-3	NA	TRBJ2-3	TRBD2	15	TGTGCCAGCAGCCCCCTCGGGGGGGAGGGAGATACGCAGTATTTT	CASSPLGGEGDTQYF
TRBV18	NA	TRBJ2-7	NA	18	TGTGCCAGCTCACCAAATGGACCTACAGACCTAGGGTCGGGTGAGCAGTACTTC	CASSPNGPTDLGSGEQYF
TRBV12-2	NA	TRBJ2-7	NA	16	TGTGCAAGTCGCCTCGTGGGACTAACGAACTCCTACGAGCAGTACTTC	CASRLVGLTNSYEQYF
TRBV4-1	NA	TRBJ1-2	NA	14	TGCGCCAGCAGCCAAGTGGGTGGGTACTATGGCTACGCCTTC	CASSQVGGYYGYAF
TRBV18	NA	TRBJ2-7	NA	14	TGTGCCAGCTCACCACCAGGATCCATCTACGAGCAGTACTTC	CASSPPGSIYEQYF
TRBV27	NA	TRBJ2-1	TRBD2	15	TGTGCCAGCAGTTTCCTTAGCGGGAGGTACAATGAGCAGTTCTTC	CASSFLSGRYNEQFF
TRBV5-8	few	TRBJ2-1	NA	13	TGTGCCAGCAGCTCGGACTGGGACAATGAGCAGTTCTTC	CASSSDWDNEQFF
TRBV5-4	once	TRBJ2-7	TRBD2	18	TGTGCCAGCAGCTTGGGACTAGCGGGAGAGGCCGCGGGCCATAAGCAGTACTTC	CASSLGLAGEAAGHKQYF
TRBV5-1	NA	TRBJ2-5	NA	13	TGCGCCAGCAGCTTGATGCCGGCAGAGACCCAGTACTTC	CASSLMPAETQYF
TRBV27	NA	TRBJ1-5	TRBD1	14	TGTGCCAGTTCGACAGGGTGGGGCAATCAGCCCCAGCATTTT	CASSTGWGNQPQHF
TRBV5-6	NA	TRBJ2-2	NA	15	TGTGCCAGCAGCCAGGTGCTGGGTTGGACCGGGGAGCTGTTTTTT	CASSQVLGWTGELFF
TRBV5-6	once	TRBJ2-5	NA	14	TGTGCCAGCAGATTGACCCCCGCCGCTGAGACCCAGTACTTC	CASRLTPAAETQYF
TRBV2	NA	TRBJ1-5	NA	15	TGTGCCAGCAGTGAGGACACCTATAGCAATCAGCCCCAGCATTTT	CASSEDTYSNQPQHF
TRBV6-1	once	TRBJ1-2	NA	14	TGTGCCAGCAGTGAAGGTTGGGCAGTGGTTGGCTACACCTTC	CASSEGWAVVGYTF
TRBV10-3	NA	TRBJ1-1	NA	20	TGTGCCATCAGTGAGTCGACTGGCCTACAGGGCTTTGCGGCGAACACTGAAGCTTTCTTT	CAISESTGLQGFAANTEAFF
TRBV2	NA	TRBJ1-1	NA	13	TGTGCCAGCAGGTTAGACAGAAACACTGAAGCTTTCTTT	CASRLDRNTEAFF
TRBV6-8	NA	TRBJ2-7	TRBD1	11	TGTGCCAGCAGGGACAGGGGCGAGCAGTACTTC	CASRDRGEQYF
TRBV10-2	NA	TRBJ1-2	TRBD1	17	TGCGCCAGCAGTGAGCCGTTCGTGACAGGGCTTCACTATGGCTACACCTTC	CASSEPFVTGLHYGYTF
TRBV6-5	NA	TRBJ2-2	NA	14	TGTGCCAGCAGCAGCGGTACAGGGACCGGGGAGCTGTTTTTT	CASSSGTGTGELFF
TRBV7-2	NA	TRBJ2-3	NA	14	TGTGCCAGCGGCCTGTGGGGTTACACAGATACGCAGTATTTT	CASGLWGYTDTQYF
TRBV5-1	NA	TRBJ2-3	NA	14	TGCGCCAGCATGAGGATCTCGAGTGCAGATACGCAGTATTTT	CASMRISSADTQYF
TRBV28	NA	TRBJ1-2	NA	11	TGTGCCAGGGAAAGAGACCATGGCTACACCTTC	CARERDHGYTF
TRBV4-1	once	TRBJ2-1	TRBD2	17	TGCGCCAGCAGCCAAGTGGATATGGGACTAGCCTCAGGTGAGCAGTTCTTC	CASSQVDMGLASGEQFF
TRBV21-1	NA	TRBJ2-7	NA	11	TGTGCCAGACAGGGTCGGCACGAGCAGTACTTC	CARQGRHEQYF
TRBV4-2	NA	TRBJ2-5	NA	14	TGTGCCAGCAGCCAAGATCAGGGGAAAGAGACCCAGTACTTC	CASSQDQGKETQYF